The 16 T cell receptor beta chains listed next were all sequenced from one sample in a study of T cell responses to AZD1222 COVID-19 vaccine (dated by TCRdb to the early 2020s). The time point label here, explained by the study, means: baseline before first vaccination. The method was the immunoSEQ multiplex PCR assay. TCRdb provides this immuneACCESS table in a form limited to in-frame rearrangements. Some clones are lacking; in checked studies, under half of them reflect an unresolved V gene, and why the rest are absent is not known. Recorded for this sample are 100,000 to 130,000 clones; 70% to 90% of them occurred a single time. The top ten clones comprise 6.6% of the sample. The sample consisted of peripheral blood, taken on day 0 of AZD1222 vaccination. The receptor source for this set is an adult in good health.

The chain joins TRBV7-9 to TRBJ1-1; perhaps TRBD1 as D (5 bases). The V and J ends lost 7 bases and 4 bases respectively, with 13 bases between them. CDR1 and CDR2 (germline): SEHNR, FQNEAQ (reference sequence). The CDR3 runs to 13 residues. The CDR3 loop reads CASKGPRGTEAFF. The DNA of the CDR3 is TGTGCCAGCAAAGGCCCTAGGGGCACTGAAGCTTTCTTT.

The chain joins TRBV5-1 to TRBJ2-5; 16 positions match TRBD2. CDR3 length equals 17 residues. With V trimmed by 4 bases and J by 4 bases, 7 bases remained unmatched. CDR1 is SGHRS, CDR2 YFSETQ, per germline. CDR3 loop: CASSAVGLAGGGETQYF. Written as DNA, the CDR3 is TGCGCCAGCAGCGCCGTGGGACTAGCGGGAGGGGGAGAGACCCAGTACTTC.

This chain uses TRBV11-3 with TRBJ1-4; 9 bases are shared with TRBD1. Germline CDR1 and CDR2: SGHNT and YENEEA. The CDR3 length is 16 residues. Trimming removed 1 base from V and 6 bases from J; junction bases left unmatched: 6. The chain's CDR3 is CASSLGPGQGDEKLFF. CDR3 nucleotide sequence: TGTGCCAGCAGCTTAGGGCCGGGACAGGGTGATGAAAAACTGTTTTTT.

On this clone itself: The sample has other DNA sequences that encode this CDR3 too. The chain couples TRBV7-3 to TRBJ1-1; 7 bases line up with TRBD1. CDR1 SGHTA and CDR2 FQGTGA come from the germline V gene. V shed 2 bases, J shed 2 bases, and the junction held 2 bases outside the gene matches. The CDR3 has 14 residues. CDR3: CASSLGTANTEAFF. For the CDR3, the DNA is TGTGCCAGCAGCTTAGGGACAGCCAACACTGAAGCTTTCTTT. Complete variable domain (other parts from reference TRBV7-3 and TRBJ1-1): GAGVSQTPSNKVTEKGKYVELRCDPISGHTALYWYRQSLGQGPEFLIYFQGTGAADDSGLPNDRFFAVRPEGSVSTLKIQRTERGDSAVYLCASSLGTANTEAFFGQGTRLTVV.

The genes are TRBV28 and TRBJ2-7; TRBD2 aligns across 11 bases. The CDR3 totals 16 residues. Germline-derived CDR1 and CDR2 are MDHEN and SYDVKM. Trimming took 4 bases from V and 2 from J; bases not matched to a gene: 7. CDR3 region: CASSSLLAGVTYEQYF. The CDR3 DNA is TGTGCCAGCAGTTCGCTACTAGCGGGAGTCACCTACGAGCAGTACTTC.

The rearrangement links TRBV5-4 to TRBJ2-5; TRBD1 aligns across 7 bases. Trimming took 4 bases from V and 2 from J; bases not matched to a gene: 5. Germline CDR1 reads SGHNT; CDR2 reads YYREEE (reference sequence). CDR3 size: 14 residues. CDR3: CASSPRTGQETQYF. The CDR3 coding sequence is TGTGCCAGCAGCCCACGGACAGGTCAAGAGACCCAGTACTTC.

The CDR3 sequence: CASSSGQGYSGDEQYF. CDR3 nucleotides: TGTGCCAGCAGTTCAGGACAGGGTTATTCGGGTGACGAGCAGTACTTC. This rearrangement joins TRBV28 to TRBJ2-7; 8 nucleotides align to TRBD1. The CDR3 consists of 16 residues. Germline values: CDR1 MDHEN, CDR2 SYDVKM. V was pared by 4 bases and J by 5 bases, with 13 bases of the junction left unmatched.

CDR3 nucleotide sequence: TGTGCCACCAGTGACCCCGCGGCGACGGATACGCAGTATTTT. It translates to CATSDPAATDTQYF. The chain is built from TRBV24-1 and TRBJ2-3; no firm D call. The length of the CDR3 is 14 residues. Germline V gene lookup returns CDR1 KGHDR and CDR2 SFDVKD. V gave up 4 bases and J gave up 6 bases, with 13 bases separating them.

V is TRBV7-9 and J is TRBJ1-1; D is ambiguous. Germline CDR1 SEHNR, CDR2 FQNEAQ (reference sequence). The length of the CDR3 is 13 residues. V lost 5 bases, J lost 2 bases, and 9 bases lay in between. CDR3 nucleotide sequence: TGTGCCAGCAGCCGCTTGGAAAACACTGAAGCTTTCTTT. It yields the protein CASSRLENTEAFF.

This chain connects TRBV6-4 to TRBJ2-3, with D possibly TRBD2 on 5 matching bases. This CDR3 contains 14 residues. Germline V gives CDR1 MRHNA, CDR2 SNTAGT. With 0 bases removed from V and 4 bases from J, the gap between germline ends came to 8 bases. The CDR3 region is CASSDSYSADTQYF. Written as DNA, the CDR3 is TGTGCCAGCAGTGACTCGTATAGCGCAGATACGCAGTATTTT.

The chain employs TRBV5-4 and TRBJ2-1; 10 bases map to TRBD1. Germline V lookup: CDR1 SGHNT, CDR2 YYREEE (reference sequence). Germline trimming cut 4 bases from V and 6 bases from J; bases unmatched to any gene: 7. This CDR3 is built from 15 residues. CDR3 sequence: CASSETGGAFNEQFF. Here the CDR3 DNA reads TGTGCCAGCAGCGAGACAGGGGGCGCTTTCAATGAGCAGTTCTTC.

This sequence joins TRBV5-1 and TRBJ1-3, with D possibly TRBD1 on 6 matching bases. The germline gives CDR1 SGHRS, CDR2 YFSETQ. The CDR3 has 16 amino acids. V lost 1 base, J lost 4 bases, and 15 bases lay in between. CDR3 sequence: CASSLYPGASGNTIYF. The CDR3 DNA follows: TGCGCCAGCAGCTTGTATCCGGGGGCGTCCGGAAACACCATATATTTT.

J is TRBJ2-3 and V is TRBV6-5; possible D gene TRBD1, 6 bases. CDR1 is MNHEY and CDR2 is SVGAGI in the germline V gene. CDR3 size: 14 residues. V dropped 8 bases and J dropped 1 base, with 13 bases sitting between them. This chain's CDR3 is CASGNRAGTDTQYF. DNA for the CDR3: TGTGCCAGCGGAAACAGGGCCGGCACAGATACGCAGTATTTT.

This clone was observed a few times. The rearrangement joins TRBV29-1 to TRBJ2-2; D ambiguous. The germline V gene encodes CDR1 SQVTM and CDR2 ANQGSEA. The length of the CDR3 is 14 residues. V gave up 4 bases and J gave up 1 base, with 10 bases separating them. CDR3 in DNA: TGCAGCGTTGTCGAACAGATGAACACCGGGGAGCTGTTTTTT. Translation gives CSVVEQMNTGELFF.

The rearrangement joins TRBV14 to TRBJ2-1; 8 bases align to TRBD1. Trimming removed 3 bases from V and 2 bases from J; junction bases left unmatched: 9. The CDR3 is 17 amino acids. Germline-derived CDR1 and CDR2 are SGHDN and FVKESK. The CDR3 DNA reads TGTGCCAGCAGCCAGAGACAGGGGATGGCGGCCTACAATGAGCAGTTCTTC. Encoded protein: CASSQRQGMAAYNEQFF.

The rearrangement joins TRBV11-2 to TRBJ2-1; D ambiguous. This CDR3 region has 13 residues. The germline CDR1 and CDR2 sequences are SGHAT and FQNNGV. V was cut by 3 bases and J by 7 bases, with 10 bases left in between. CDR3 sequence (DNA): TGTGCCAGCAGCTTCGAAGGGCTTAATGAGCAGTTCTTC. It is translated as CASSFEGLNEQFF.